This TCR beta chain was retrieved from a study of Graves' ophthalmopathy and Graves' hyperthyroidism (dated by TCRdb to 2017 to 2018). Some background on the complete study: Peripheral blood was collected at initial diagnosis, prior to any treatment. An independent validation cohort comprised 18 hyperthyroidism patients and 15 to 17 patients who later progressed from hyperthyroidism to ophthalmopathy. To explore V-J signatures that separate ophthalmopathy from hyperthyroidism, a discovery set of around 97 patients was enrolled, consisting of approximately 44 with ophthalmopathy and roughly 57 with stable hyperthyroidism. After sampling, hyperthyroidism patients received methimazole starting at 30 mg daily, and ophthalmopathy patients received high-dose intravenous methylprednisolone. In total, under 150 blood samples were TCR-sequenced: some 40 ophthalmopathy, roughly 77 hyperthyroidism and about 17 hyperthyroidism-to-ophthalmopathy patients. In roughly 6 hyperthyroidism patients, the T-cell repertoire of thyroid tissue was compared with the T-cell repertoire of blood. The 100 or so discovery patients were randomly split 7:3 into training and test sets. The study used signatures of the TCR beta repertoire to tell Graves' ophthalmopathy apart from Graves' hyperthyroidism and to predict which patients would progress to ophthalmopathy.

The paper's findings and limits, for the study overall: Sample size was not predetermined statistically, and investigators were not blinded to group allocation. Most expanded thyroid clonotypes with a frequency above 0.001 also appeared in blood, which suggests that blood repertoires may reflect the immune response in the thyroid. In cross-validation, the 13-signature model distinguished ophthalmopathy from stable hyperthyroidism with roughly 90% sensitivity and just under 84% specificity, and in the test set the corresponding values were around 80% and 75%. In validation, the model predicted ophthalmopathy progression with about 71% sensitivity and 72.22% specificity; more than ten predicted patients were CT-confirmed with GO in a median of about 7.1 months.

Many counts were recorded for this clonotype. What this receptor recognizes is not known. Within one base of it there is no much larger clone, and no base qualities were kept. For repertoire sequencing, TCR beta CDR3 regions were amplified from RNA transcripts. The first round was an RT-PCR using HTBI primers with the Qiagen OneStep RT-PCR kit, and this first round was followed by a second-round multiplex PCR, then size selection and purification. The libraries underwent paired-end sequencing with 100 bp reads on an Illumina HiSeq2000. The authors processed their data as follows. Reads were processed with SOAPnuke, discarding reads with adapters, uncalled bases, mean Phred below 15, or no exact constant-primer or identifier match. COPE v1.2.5 was used to merge the high-quality paired reads. Each unique nucleotide sequence was treated as a clonotype, and MiTCR v1.1 was used to align the clonotypes to the IMGT TRB V, D and J references. Analysis was restricted to V-J combinations with a frequency above 0.0001, which covered roughly 99% of repertoires. For each V-J combination, a TCR clonal expansion and chaos score was defined as F50 clonal expansion divided by the chaos observed in the TCRdist matrix. Features were reduced by Welch's t-statistics and random forest to approximately 12 V-J combinations, which fed a naive Bayes classifier. The similarity between thyroid and blood repertoires was quantified using the Morisita-Horn index. The public reads were quality trimmed at Q25 with fastp and then assembled into clones with MiXCR by TCRdb, keeping productive beta chains. Rows with one shared CDR3 protein collapse into an entry with the most common genes and DNA. The V and J calls, along with clone size, are taken from TCRdb and not from the paper's own processing. The sample table records about 420,000 distinct CDR3 sequences; 20% to 25% of these occur just once. The ten largest clones take up roughly 3.2% of the sample.

A patient counted as having stable hyperthyroidism if there was no progression to ophthalmopathy within 18 months of follow-up. Hyperthyroidism patients were newly diagnosed, were aged 18 to 65 years, and had a disease duration under 2 months. Patients with other autoimmune diseases, uncontrolled infections, pregnancy or lactation were excluded from the study. Clinical symptoms, serum thyroxine, TRAb, thyroid ultrasound and orbital computed tomography formed the basis of the diagnosis. Using Ficoll-Paque density gradient centrifugation, PBMCs were isolated from less than 13 ml of fresh peripheral blood. Total RNA was extracted with Trizol reagent and quality-checked on an Agilent 2100 Bioanalyzer. The CDR3 covers 12 residues, taking in both the cysteine and the phenylalanine. Kept here is only the CDR3 DNA, which spans 36 bases and is read in frame from base 1. The germline V gene (reference sequence) sets CDR1 to GTSNPN and CDR2 to SVGIG. V loses 0 bases, J loses 7 bases, and the germline ends lie 9 bases apart.

Input material: peripheral blood. The rearranged segments are TRBV30 and TRBJ2-5, with the D gene too uncertain to name. The receptor comes from a woman between 18 and 30 years old with stable Graves' hyperthyroidism. Donor details come from another sample of the same person, matched by shared clones. Here is the DNA: TGTGCCTGGAGTGTGGACCAAAGGACCCAGTACTTC. It translates to CAWSVDQRTQYF.